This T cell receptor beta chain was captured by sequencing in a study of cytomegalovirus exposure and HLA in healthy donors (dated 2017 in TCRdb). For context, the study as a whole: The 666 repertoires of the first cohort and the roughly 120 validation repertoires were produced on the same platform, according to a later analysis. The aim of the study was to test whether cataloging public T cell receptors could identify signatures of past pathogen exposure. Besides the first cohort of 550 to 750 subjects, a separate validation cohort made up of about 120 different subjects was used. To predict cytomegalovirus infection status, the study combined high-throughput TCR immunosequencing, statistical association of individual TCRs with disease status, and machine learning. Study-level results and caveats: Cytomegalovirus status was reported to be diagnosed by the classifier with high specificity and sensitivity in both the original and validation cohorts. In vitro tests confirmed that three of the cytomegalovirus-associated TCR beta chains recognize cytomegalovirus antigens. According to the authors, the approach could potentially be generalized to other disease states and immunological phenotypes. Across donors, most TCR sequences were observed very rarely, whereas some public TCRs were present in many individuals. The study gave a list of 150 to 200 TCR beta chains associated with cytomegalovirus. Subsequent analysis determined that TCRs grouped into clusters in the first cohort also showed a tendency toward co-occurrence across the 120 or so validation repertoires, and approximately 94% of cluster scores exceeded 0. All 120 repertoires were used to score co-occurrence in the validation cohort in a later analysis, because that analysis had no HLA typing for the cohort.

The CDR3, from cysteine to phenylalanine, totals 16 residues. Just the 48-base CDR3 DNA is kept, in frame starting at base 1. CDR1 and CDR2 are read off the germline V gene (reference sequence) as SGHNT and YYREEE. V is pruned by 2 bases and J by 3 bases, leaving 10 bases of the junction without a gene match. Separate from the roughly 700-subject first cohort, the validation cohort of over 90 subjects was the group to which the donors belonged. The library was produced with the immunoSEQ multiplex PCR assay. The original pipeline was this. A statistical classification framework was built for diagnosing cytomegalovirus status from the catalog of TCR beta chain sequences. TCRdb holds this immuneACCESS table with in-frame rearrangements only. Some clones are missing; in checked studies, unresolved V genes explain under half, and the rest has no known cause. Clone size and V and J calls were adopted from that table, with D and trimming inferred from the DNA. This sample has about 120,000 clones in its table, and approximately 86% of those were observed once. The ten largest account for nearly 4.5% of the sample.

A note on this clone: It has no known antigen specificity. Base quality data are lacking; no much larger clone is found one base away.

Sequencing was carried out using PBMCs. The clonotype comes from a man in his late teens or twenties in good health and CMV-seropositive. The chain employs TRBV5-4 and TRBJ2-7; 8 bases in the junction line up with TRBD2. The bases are TGTGCCAGCAGCTTAGACGGGACTAGAAATTTCTACGAGCAGTACTTC. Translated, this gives CASSLDGTRNFYEQYF.